This T cell receptor beta chain stems from a study of shared clonotypes between healthy human individuals. Positively selected for CCR7, the CD45RO-negative cells used as naive CD8 cells excluded terminally differentiated effector memory CD45RA+ cells. Repertoires were generated with immunoSEQ multiplex PCR, while TCRdb's copy carries only in-frame clones and drops some. The repertoire has roughly 2.1 million clones, more than 85% of them found once; the top ten carry approximately 1.7%. The TCR originated in a man between 18 and 35 years old in good health. Some clones in this sample may be carry-over from other donors' samples. Sequenced material: naive CD8+ T cells from PBMCs.

The CDR3 sequence: CASSQGRPPYEQYF. The CDR3 region has the DNA TGCGCCAGCAGCCAAGGTCGGCCCCCCTACGAGCAGTACTTC. The chain links TRBV4-1 to TRBJ2-7; no clear D. The V end was cut by 1 base, the J end by 2 bases, with 9 bases between. This CDR3 has 14 amino acids. The germline CDR1 and CDR2 sequences are MGHRA and YSYEKL.